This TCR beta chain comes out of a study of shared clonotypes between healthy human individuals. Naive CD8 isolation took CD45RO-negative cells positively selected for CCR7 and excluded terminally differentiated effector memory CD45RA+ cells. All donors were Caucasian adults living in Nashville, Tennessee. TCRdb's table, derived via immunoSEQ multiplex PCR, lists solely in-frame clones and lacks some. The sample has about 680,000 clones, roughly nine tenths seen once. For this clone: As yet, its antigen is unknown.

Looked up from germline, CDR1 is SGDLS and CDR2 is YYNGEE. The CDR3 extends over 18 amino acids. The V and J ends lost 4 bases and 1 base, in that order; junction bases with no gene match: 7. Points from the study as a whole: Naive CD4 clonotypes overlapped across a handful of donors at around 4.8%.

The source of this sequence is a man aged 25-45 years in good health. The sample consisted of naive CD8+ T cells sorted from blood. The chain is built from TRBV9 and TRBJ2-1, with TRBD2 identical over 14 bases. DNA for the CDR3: TGTGCCAGCAGCCTCAGCGGGACTAGCGGGAGTTCCTACAATGAGCAGTTCTTC. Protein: CASSLSGTSGSSYNEQFF.